This is a list of T cell receptor beta chains from one sample in a study of T-cell reconstitution after alpha-beta-depleted transplantation in children. TCRdb used MiXCR to reprocess the PCR reads, holding one entry per CDR3 protein. Of approximately 350,000 distinct CDR3 sequences in the sample, 13% were seen once. Here the sequenced sample was PBMCs, taken from the stem cell graft. These receptors all come from a human donor who donated a stem cell graft to a child with Fanconi anemia. Both conserved end residues are part of each CDR3. D genes are given only for firm matches. Clone sizes are shown as how often the clone was seen (once, few, many) or a class if it is expanded.

size: few
J: TRBJ1-1
V: TRBV29-1
D: .
CDR3: CSVGVQLNTEAFF
DNA: TGCAGCGTTGGAGTACAGTTGAACACTGAAGCTTTCTTT

size: few
J: TRBJ1-6
V: TRBV7-6
D: .
CDR3: CASSLGRDNSPLHF
DNA: TGTGCCAGCAGCTTAGGACGGGATAATTCACCCCTCCACTTT

size: many
J: TRBJ2-4
V: TRBV12-3/TRBV12-4
D: .
CDR3: CASSFKNIQYF
DNA: TGTGCCAGCAGTTTCAAAAACATTCAGTACTTC

size: many
J: TRBJ1-6
V: TRBV18
D: .
CDR3: CASSPIGGGQNSPLHF
DNA: TGTGCCAGCTCACCAATCGGGGGAGGGCAGAATTCACCCCTCCACTTT

size: many
J: TRBJ1-5
V: TRBV6-5
D: .
CDR3: CASSYFGGGQPQHF
DNA: TGTGCCAGCAGTTACTTTGGGGGTGGCCAGCCCCAGCATTTT

size: few
J: TRBJ1-1
V: TRBV20-1
D: .
CDR3: CSASLRATDTEAFF
DNA: TGCAGTGCTAGTCTTAGGGCCACCGACACTGAAGCTTTCTTT

size: few
J: TRBJ1-2
V: TRBV25-1
D: TRBD1
CDR3: CASSGSGTDRGYTF
DNA: TGTGCCAGCAGTGGTTCCGGGACAGATCGTGGCTACACCTTC

size: many
J: TRBJ2-1
V: TRBV20-1
D: .
CDR3: CSATFRGVGNNEQFF
DNA: TGCAGTGCCACCTTCAGGGGGGTCGGGAACAATGAGCAGTTCTTC

size: many
J: TRBJ1-3
V: TRBV19
D: .
CDR3: CASSAERIAVNSGNTIYF
DNA: TGTGCCAGTAGTGCCGAGCGGATAGCGGTAAACTCTGGAAACACCATATATTTT

size: few
J: TRBJ2-3
V: TRBV5-1
D: .
CDR3: CASSYQGELDTQYF
DNA: TGCGCCAGCAGCTACCAGGGCGAGTTAGATACGCAGTATTTT